A single sample gave rise to the 8 T cell receptor beta chains below, sequenced in a study of blood T cell repertoires in COVID-19. Using immunoSEQ multiplex PCR, the repertoire was profiled, and TCRdb retains in-frame clones only, with some absent. The data hold 60,000 to 75,000 clones, with roughly 86% observed a single time. The sequencing sample was made of peripheral blood. These receptors originate from a man in his sixties or seventies with active COVID-19.

As regards this clone: Mismatch with germline at one junction end may stem from a read error. V gene TRBV30 combines with J gene TRBJ1-1; TRBD1 matches at 7 bases. The CDR3 has 13 amino acids. Germline V CDR1 and CDR2: GTSNPN, SVGIG (reference sequence). Here the CDR3 DNA reads TGTGCCTGGAGTTTGGGGCCGGAGGACAGGTCGCTATTT. Translated: CAWSLGPEDRSLF.

This chain links TRBV11-2 with TRBJ2-7; TRBD1 agrees at 12 bases. Germline-derived CDR1 and CDR2 are SGHAT and FQNNGV. V trimming: 5 bases; J trimming: 5 bases; junction bases outside the gene matches: 7. The CDR3 spans 15 residues. DNA for the CDR3: TGTGCCAGCAGCCGACCCGGGACAGGGGGCCACGAGCAGTACTTC. As protein: CASSRPGTGGHEQYF.

The chain combines TRBV15 with TRBJ2-3, with TRBD2 matching over 9 bases. Trimming at V came to 0 bases and at J to 6 bases, leaving 7 bases not matched to a gene. Germline V CDR1 and CDR2: LNHNV, YYDKDF (reference sequence). The CDR3 has 16 amino acids. CDR3 region: CATSRDGLAGSDTQYF. The CDR3 nucleotides are TGTGCCACCAGCAGAGATGGGCTAGCGGGATCGGATACGCAGTATTTT.

This clone was counted once. The genes are TRBV19 and TRBJ1-1; tentative D call: TRBD1 (6 bases). Per the germline V gene, CDR1 is LNHDA and CDR2 is SQIVND (reference sequence). Trimming stripped 7 bases from V and 5 bases from J, with 17 bases between. The CDR3 totals 14 residues. The CDR3 sequence: CASKTGRVGTEAFF. CDR3 coding DNA: TGTGCCAGTAAAACAGGGAGGGTCGGGACTGAAGCTTTCTTT.

V and J are TRBV5-1 and TRBJ2-2, with 13 bases matching TRBD2. Germline CDR1 reads SGHRS; CDR2 reads YFSETQ. The junction had 5 bases not matched to a gene; V was cut back by 0 bases and J by 6 bases. The CDR3 contains 17 residues. CDR3 sequence (DNA): TGCGCCAGCAGCTTGGCGACTAGCGGGAGGACGGCCGGGGAGCTGTTTTTT. This encodes CASSLATSGRTAGELFF.

The rearrangement links TRBV6-2 or TRBV6-3 to TRBJ2-7, with D maybe TRBD2 (5 bases). Germline V gives CDR1 MNHEY, CDR2 SVGEGT. Trimming pared 6 bases from V and 6 bases from J, leaving 9 bases between. This CDR3 is built from 11 residues. As DNA, the CDR3 is TGTGCCAGCAGCCCCCGGGGCGAGCAGTACTTC. Translated: CASSPRGEQYF.

Regarding this clone: A junction boundary mismatches the germline segment, possibly from a read error. This rearrangement joins TRBV7-7 to TRBJ2-1; 8 nucleotides agree with TRBD2. CDR1 and CDR2 (germline): SSHAT, FNYEAQ (reference sequence). CDR3 length: 18 amino acids. CDR3: CASSPRPGTRAGGNEQFF. The CDR3 DNA follows: TGTGCTAGCAGCCCCAGGCCGGGGACTAGGGCCGGGGGCAATGAGCAGTTCTTC.

The rearrangement uses TRBV11-2 and TRBJ2-7; 15 nucleotides line up with TRBD2. The CDR3 contains 15 residues. V lost 6 bases to trimming and J lost 7 bases; unmatched junction nucleotides: 7. CDR1 and CDR2 from the germline V gene are SGHAT and FQNNGV. The CDR3 reads CASRRTSGRAREQYF. The CDR3 DNA sequence: TGTGCCAGCAGGAGGACTAGCGGGAGGGCAAGGGAGCAGTACTTC. Based on the CDR3 plus reference TRBV11-2 and TRBJ2-7, the full variable domain is EAGVAQSPRYKIIEKRQSVAFWCNPISGHATLYWYQQILGQGPKLLIQFQNNGVVDDSQLPKDRFSAERLKGVDSTLKIQPAKLEDSAVYLCASRRTSGRAREQYFGPGTRLTVT.